The entry below gives a single T cell receptor beta chain sequence along with its context. Its cognate antigen is unknown. The data derive from a study of T cell responses to AZD1222 COVID-19 vaccine. Findings and limits, study-wide: Nearly half of spike-specific TCRs reportedly target unmutated variant regions. Spike-specific TCR breadth and depth went up after people got two AZD1222 doses.

Whether given at about 4 or about 12 weeks, second doses were pooled. Clones were read by immunoSEQ multiplex PCR, and TCRdb kept only the in-frame ones, dropping some. Of roughly 150,000 clones listed, 94% are singletons. This material consisted of peripheral blood, taken 28 days after the second AZD1222 dose. The source of this sequence is an adult who received the AZD1222 COVID-19 vaccine.

DNA of the CDR3: TGTGCCAGCAGCCAAGATTTGGAGGGACTCCACTCCTACAATGAGCAGTTCTTC. It specifies CASSQDLEGLHSYNEQFF. The chain carries TRBV4-2 and TRBJ2-1; D might be TRBD2 (6 bases). Trimming took off 0 bases at V and 0 bases at J, with 15 bases between the two ends. This CDR3 contains 18 residues. Germline V CDR1 and CDR2: LGHNA, YNFKEQ.